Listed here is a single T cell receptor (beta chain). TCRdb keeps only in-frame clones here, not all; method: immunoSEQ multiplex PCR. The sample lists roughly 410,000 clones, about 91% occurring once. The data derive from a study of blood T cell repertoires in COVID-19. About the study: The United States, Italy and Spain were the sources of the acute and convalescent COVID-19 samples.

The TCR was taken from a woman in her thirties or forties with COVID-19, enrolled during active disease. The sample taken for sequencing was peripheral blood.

The CDR3 protein is CASSQEGTGVHNEQFF. DNA for the CDR3: TGCGCCAGCAGCCAAGAAGGTACAGGGGTCCACAATGAGCAGTTCTTC. The chain recombines TRBV4-3 with TRBJ2-1; the match to TRBD1 covers 7 bases. CDR1 is LGHNA, CDR2 YSLEER, per germline. V lost 0 bases and J lost 5; bases outside the gene matches: 7. The CDR3 totals 16 residues.